One and the same sample provided the 21 T cell receptor beta chains below, sequenced in a study of OX40 agonist ivuxolimab in advanced cancers. Assay: immunoSEQ multiplex PCR; the TCRdb copy retains only in-frame clones and omits some. The sample lists 80,000 or so clones; about 87% were seen once. The specimen was CD4+ or CD8+ T cells sorted from blood, collected in a trial of the OX40 agonist ivuxolimab. These receptors were collected from an adult with an advanced solid tumor such as melanoma, head and neck, liver or kidney cancer.

V is TRBV6-6 and J is TRBJ1-1; unclear D gene. This CDR3 contains 14 residues. From germline, CDR1 is MNHNY and CDR2 SVGAGI (reference sequence). With 2 bases removed from V and 1 base from J, the gap between germline ends came to 8 bases. DNA for the CDR3: TGTGCCAGCAGTTACGGAGAAGGGAACACTGAAGCTTTCTTT. It is translated as CASSYGEGNTEAFF.

This rearrangement joins TRBV28 to TRBJ2-3, with a tentative D call TRBD1 (6 bases). The germline V and J ends were trimmed by 5 bases and 5 bases, with 14 bases remaining between them. The CDR3 runs 14 residues. Germline V gene data show CDR1 as MDHEN and CDR2 as SYDVKM. This chain's CDR3 is CASSQQGWKDTQYF. In nucleotides, the CDR3 is TGTGCCAGCAGTCAGCAGGGGTGGAAAGATACGCAGTATTTT.

The chain carries TRBV7-2 and TRBJ1-1; 8 bases agree with TRBD1. Germline CDR1 reads SGHTA; CDR2 reads FQGNSA. This CDR3 region has 18 residues. Trimming cost V 2 bases and J 2 bases; bases outside gene matches: 13. CDR3 coding DNA: TGTGCCAGCAGCTTACGGGGTGGGACAGGAGTCCTAAACACTGAAGCTTTCTTT. This gives the protein CASSLRGGTGVLNTEAFF.

The CDR3 DNA follows: TGTGCCAGCAGCTTATCGGGCAGGTCGGCCGGGGAGCTGTTTTTT. Its protein product is CASSLSGRSAGELFF. The rearrangement uses TRBV7-3 and TRBJ2-2; no firm D call. Deletions cut 2 bases from V and 6 bases from J, with 13 bases between. CDR3 length: 15 amino acids. Germline loops: CDR1 SGHTA, CDR2 FQGTGA.

This chain connects TRBV19 to TRBJ2-1, with 15 bases that match TRBD2. V shed 3 bases and J 3 bases; nucleotides not matched to a gene: 15. This CDR3 region has 21 residues. Germline CDR1 and CDR2: LNHDA and SQIVND (reference sequence). The CDR3 bases are TGTGCCAGTAGTATTACCCCCGGACTAGCGGGAGGGCCCTCCTTCTACAATGAGCAGTTCTTC. Translation: CASSITPGLAGGPSFYNEQFF.

This sequence joins TRBV6-6 and TRBJ1-2; a possible D gene is TRBD1 (6 bases). Germline CDR1 reads MNHNY; CDR2 reads SVGAGI (reference sequence). This CDR3 has 14 amino acids. V lost 4 bases and J 4 bases, leaving 13 bases between the germline ends. CDR3 region: CASSFRQDSYGYTF. CDR3 nucleotide sequence: TGTGCCAGCAGTTTTCGACAGGATTCCTATGGCTACACCTTC.

This rearrangement joins TRBV29-1 to TRBJ1-1; a possible D gene is TRBD1 (5 bases). This CDR3 has 21 amino acids. Trimming stripped 0 bases from V and 4 bases from J, with 33 bases between. CDR1 and CDR2 (germline): SQVTM, ANQGSEA. The CDR3: CSVEDWGGGGRASRWSTEAFF. DNA of the CDR3: TGCAGCGTTGAAGATTGGGGTGGGGGAGGCAGGGCTTCAAGATGGAGCACTGAAGCTTTCTTT.

The sample holds one count of this clone. The chain carries TRBV5-4 and TRBJ1-2; D is possibly TRBD1 (5 bases). V lost 4 bases to trimming and J lost 2 bases, with 9 bases between them. The CDR3 contains 13 residues. CDR1 is SGHNT, CDR2 YYREEE, per germline (reference sequence). The CDR3 here is CASSPWDNYGYTF. The CDR3 DNA reads TGTGCCAGCAGCCCATGGGACAACTATGGCTACACCTTC.

This chain links TRBV7-2 with TRBJ2-5; 7 bases fit TRBD2. CDR3 size: 13 residues. Germline V lookup: CDR1 SGHTA, CDR2 FQGNSA. With 4 bases clipped from V and 1 base from J, the junction kept 0 bases outside the gene matches. CDR3 bases: TGTGCCAGCAGCTGGGGGGGCCAAGAGACCCAGTACTTC. Translating it yields CASSWGGQETQYF.

The CDR3 is CASTGWGQETQYF. In DNA, the CDR3 is TGTGCCAGCACTGGTTGGGGTCAAGAGACCCAGTACTTC. The V and J genes are TRBV2 and TRBJ2-5; D not certain. This CDR3 spans 13 amino acids. The V gene lost 7 bases and the J gene lost 2 bases, with 11 bases spanning the gap. Germline CDR1 and CDR2: SNHLY and FYNNEI. The variable domain in full, with the rest retrieved from reference TRBV2 and TRBJ2-5, is EPEVTQTPSHQVTQMGQEVILRCVPISNHLYFYWYRQILGQKVEFLVSFYNNEISEKSEIFDDQFSVERPDGSNFTLKIRSTKLEDSAMYFCASTGWGQETQYFGPGTRLLVL.

This chain links TRBV9 with TRBJ1-4, with no clear D. From germline, CDR1 is SGDLS and CDR2 YYNGEE. The V end lost 0 bases, the J end lost 7 bases, and 16 bases lay between the germline ends. This CDR3 contains 16 residues. The CDR3 DNA reads as TGTGCCAGCAGCGTAGGACGGGAGGGTATTAGTGAAAAACTGTTTTTT. As protein: CASSVGREGISEKLFF.

The J gene is TRBJ2-7, the V gene TRBV30; D not resolved. Per germline, CDR1 GTSNPN and CDR2 SVGIG (reference sequence). This CDR3 is 14 amino acids long. Trimming removed 2 bases at V and 6 bases at J, with 17 bases between. This CDR3 is CAWSRGAVNPEQYF. The CDR3 region has the DNA TGTGCCTGGAGTCGAGGTGCGGTCAACCCCGAGCAGTACTTC.

This clone was recorded only once. This chain uses TRBV5-4 with TRBJ1-3; the D is unclear. With 0 bases removed from V and 0 bases from J, the gap between germline ends came to 7 bases. From germline, CDR1 is SGHNT and CDR2 YYREEE (reference sequence). The CDR3 has 15 amino acids. The CDR3: CASSLEPNSGNTIYF. CDR3 DNA: TGTGCCAGCAGCTTGGAGCCGAACTCTGGAAACACCATATATTTT.

V is TRBV11-1 and J is TRBJ2-1; tentatively, D is TRBD1 (5 bases). Germline-derived CDR1 and CDR2 are SGHAT and FQDESV (reference sequence). Trimming shortened V by 1 base and J by 0 bases, and 10 bases separated the two germline ends. The CDR3 has 16 amino acids. This CDR3 is CASSLEGASSYNEQFF. DNA of the CDR3: TGTGCCAGCAGCTTAGAAGGGGCCAGCTCCTACAATGAGCAGTTCTTC.

The sample holds a few counts of this clone. The rearrangement joins TRBV7-2 to TRBJ1-1; possibly TRBD1 for D (6 bases). Germline CDR1 reads SGHTA; CDR2 reads FQGNSA. The CDR3 is 14 residues long. V was trimmed by 0 bases and J by 5 bases, leaving 10 bases between them. The CDR3, as DNA: TGTGCCAGCAGCTTAGCAGGGGGGCTAACTGAAGCTTTCTTT. Its protein is CASSLAGGLTEAFF.

This chain uses TRBV7-2 with TRBJ2-4; TRBD2 might be the D (6 bases). V gave up 1 base and J gave up 6 bases, with 10 bases separating them. This CDR3 spans 14 amino acids. Germline V gene data show CDR1 as SGHTA and CDR2 as FQGNSA. CDR3 nucleotides: TGTGCCAGCAGCTTAGTAGGTAGCGGAAACATTCAGTACTTC. Protein: CASSLVGSGNIQYF.

The chain recombines TRBV30 with TRBJ2-5; 7 bases map to TRBD2. From germline, CDR1 is GTSNPN and CDR2 SVGIG (reference sequence). J gave up 5 bases and V 0 bases, and 6 bases lay outside the gene matches. This CDR3 spans 14 amino acids. CDR3 amino acids: CAWSVRLARETQYF. The CDR3 DNA reads TGTGCCTGGAGTGTACGACTAGCCCGGGAGACCCAGTACTTC.

This chain connects TRBV28 to TRBJ1-5; 9 nucleotides line up with TRBD1. After removal of 1 base from V and 0 bases from J, the junction contained 7 bases not matched to a gene. Germline V gene lookup returns CDR1 MDHEN and CDR2 SYDVKM. This CDR3 has 18 amino acids. The CDR3 bases are TGTGCCAGCAGTTTATTTGGGACAGGGCACCATAGCAATCAGCCCCAGCATTTT. Its protein product is CASSLFGTGHHSNQPQHF. The variable domain in full, with the rest retrieved from reference TRBV28 and TRBJ1-5, is DVKVTQSSRYLVKRTGEKVFLECVQDMDHENMFWYRQDPGLGLRLIYFSYDVKMKEKGDIPEGYSVSREKKERFSLILESASTNQTSMYLCASSLFGTGHHSNQPQHFGDGTRLSIL.

The J gene is TRBJ2-5, the V gene TRBV7-2; TRBD1 aligns across 10 bases. Germline lookup yields CDR1 SGHTA and CDR2 FQGNSA. This CDR3 comprises 15 residues. V lost 3 bases, J lost 5 bases, and 6 bases stayed unmatched. Here the CDR3 reads CTSSFMTGGAETQYF. Written as DNA, the CDR3 is TGTACCAGCAGCTTCATGACAGGGGGCGCGGAGACCCAGTACTTC.

The V gene is TRBV28, the J gene TRBJ1-4; D is unresolved. The germline CDR1 and CDR2 sequences are MDHEN and SYDVKM. V lost 6 bases and J 7 bases, leaving 15 bases between the germline ends. This CDR3 comprises 14 residues. CDR3 coding DNA: TGTGCCAGCAGGCGGCCCGAGACGAGTGAAAAACTGTTTTTT. It is translated as CASRRPETSEKLFF.

The chain joins TRBV6-5 to TRBJ1-2; maybe TRBD1 (6 bases). With 4 bases removed from V and 4 bases from J, the gap between germline ends came to 16 bases. The CDR3 loop spans 15 amino acids. Germline values: CDR1 MNHEY, CDR2 SVGAGI. The CDR3 region is CASSSRGGTRYGYTF. CDR3 sequence (DNA): TGTGCCAGCAGTTCAAGAGGGGGGACTCGCTATGGCTACACCTTC.